Given below is one T cell receptor (beta chain) in context. The CDR3 runs to 15 residues. V shed 5 bases and J shed 4 bases, with 18 bases lying between them. Germline-derived CDR1 and CDR2 are SGHRS and YFSETQ. This sample is drawn from a study of T cell responses to AZD1222 COVID-19 vaccine. Sequenced by immunoSEQ multiplex PCR; TCRdb stores in-frame clones only, minus some. Here the sample spans about 150,000 clones, more than 75% being singletons. The clonotype comes from an adult who received the AZD1222 COVID-19 vaccine. V is TRBV5-1 and J is TRBJ1-1, with D unresolved. Sequenced here: peripheral blood, sampled 28 days after the second AZD1222 dose. This CDR3 reads CASRSTRGGGTEAFF. CDR3 in DNA: TGCGCCAGCAGATCCACCCGGGGTGGAGGCACTGAAGCTTTCTTT.